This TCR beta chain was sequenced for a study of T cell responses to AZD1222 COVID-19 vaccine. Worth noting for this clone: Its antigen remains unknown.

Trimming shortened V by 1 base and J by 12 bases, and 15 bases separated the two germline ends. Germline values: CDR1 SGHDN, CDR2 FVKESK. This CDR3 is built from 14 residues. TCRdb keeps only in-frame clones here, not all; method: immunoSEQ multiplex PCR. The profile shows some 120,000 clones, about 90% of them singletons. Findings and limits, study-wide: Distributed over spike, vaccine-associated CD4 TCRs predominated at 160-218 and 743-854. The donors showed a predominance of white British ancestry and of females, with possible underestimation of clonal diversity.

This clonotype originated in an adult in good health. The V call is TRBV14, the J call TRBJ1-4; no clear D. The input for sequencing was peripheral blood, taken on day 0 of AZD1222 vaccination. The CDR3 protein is CASSQARLASQLFF. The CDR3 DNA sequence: TGTGCCAGCAGCCAAGCCAGGCTCGCATCGCAACTGTTTTTT.